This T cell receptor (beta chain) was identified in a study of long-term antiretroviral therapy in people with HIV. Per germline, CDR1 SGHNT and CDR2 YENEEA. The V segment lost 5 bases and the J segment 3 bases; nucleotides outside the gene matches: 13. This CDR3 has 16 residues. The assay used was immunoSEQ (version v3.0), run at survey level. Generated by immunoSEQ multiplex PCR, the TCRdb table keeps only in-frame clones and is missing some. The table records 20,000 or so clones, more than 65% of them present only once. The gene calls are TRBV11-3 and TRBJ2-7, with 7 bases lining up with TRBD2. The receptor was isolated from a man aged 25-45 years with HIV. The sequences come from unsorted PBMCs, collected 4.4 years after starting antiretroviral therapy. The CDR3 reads CASSPGGGETDYEQYF. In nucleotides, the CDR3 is TGTGCCAGCAGCCCCGGCGGGGGAGAAACAGACTACGAGCAGTACTTC.